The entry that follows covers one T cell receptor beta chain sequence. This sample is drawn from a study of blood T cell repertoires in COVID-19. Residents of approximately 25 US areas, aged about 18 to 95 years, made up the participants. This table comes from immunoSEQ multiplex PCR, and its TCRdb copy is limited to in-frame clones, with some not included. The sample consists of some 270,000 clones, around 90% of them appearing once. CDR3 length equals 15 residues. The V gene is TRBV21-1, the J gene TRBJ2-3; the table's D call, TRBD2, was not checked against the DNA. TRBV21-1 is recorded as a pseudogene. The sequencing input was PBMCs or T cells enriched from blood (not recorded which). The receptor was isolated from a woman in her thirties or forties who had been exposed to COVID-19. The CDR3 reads CASTQLFRGGDTQYF. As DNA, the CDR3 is TGTGCCAGCACACAACTCTTTAGGGGGGGAGATACGCAGTATTTT.